This T cell receptor beta chain was obtained from a study of OX40 agonist ivuxolimab in advanced cancers. Across the study: Among those enrolled, mean age was about 63 years (range roughly 23 to 79) and 82.7% were male. Regarding the study as a whole: A proportion of nonresponders additionally exhibited low normalized T-cell clonal expansion.

Turning to this clone: Its antigen is currently unknown.

Repertoires were generated with immunoSEQ multiplex PCR, while TCRdb's copy carries only in-frame clones and drops some. Of about 46,000 clones in the sample, about 89% were seen once. This CDR3 has 15 amino acids. Germline CDR1 SEHNR, CDR2 FQNEAQ (reference sequence). The V gene lost 11 bases and the J gene lost 0 bases, with 17 bases spanning the gap. The TCR comes from an adult with an advanced solid tumor such as melanoma, head and neck, liver or kidney cancer. V and J are TRBV7-9 and TRBJ1-3; no clear D. Sample: CD4+ or CD8+ T cells sorted from blood, taken in a trial of the OX40 agonist ivuxolimab. For the CDR3, the DNA is TGTGCCGGTCAGCCGGCGGCGCTCTCTGGAAACACCATATATTTT. Amino acid sequence: CAGQPAALSGNTIYF.